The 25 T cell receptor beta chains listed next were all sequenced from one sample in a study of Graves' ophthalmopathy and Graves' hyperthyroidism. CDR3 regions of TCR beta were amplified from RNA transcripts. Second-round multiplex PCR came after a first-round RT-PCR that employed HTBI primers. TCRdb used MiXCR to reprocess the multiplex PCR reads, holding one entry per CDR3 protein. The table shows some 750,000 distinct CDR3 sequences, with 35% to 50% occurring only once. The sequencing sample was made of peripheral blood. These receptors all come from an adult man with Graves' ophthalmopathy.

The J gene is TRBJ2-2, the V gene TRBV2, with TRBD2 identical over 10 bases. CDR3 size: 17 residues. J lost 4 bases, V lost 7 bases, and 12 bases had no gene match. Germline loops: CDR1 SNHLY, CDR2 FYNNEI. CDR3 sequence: CASMSSGGGLSTGELFF. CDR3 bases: TGTGCCAGCATGTCTAGCGGGGGAGGCCTTTCCACCGGGGAGCTGTTTTTT. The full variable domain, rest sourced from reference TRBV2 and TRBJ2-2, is EPEVTQTPSHQVTQMGQEVILRCVPISNHLYFYWYRQILGQKVEFLVSFYNNEISEKSEIFDDQFSVERPDGSNFTLKIRSTKLEDSAMYFCASMSSGGGLSTGELFFGEGSRLTVL.

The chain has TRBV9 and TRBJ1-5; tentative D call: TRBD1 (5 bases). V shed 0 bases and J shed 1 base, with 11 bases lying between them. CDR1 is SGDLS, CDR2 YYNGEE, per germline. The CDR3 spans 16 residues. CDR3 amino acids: CASSVVGRASNQPQHF. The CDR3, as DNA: TGTGCCAGCAGCGTAGTCGGCAGGGCGAGCAATCAGCCCCAGCATTTT. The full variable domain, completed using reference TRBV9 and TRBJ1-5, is DSGVTQTPKHLITATGQRVTLRCSPRSGDLSVYWYQQSLDQGLQFLIQYYNGEERAKGNILERFSAQQFPDLHSELNLSSLELGDSALYFCASSVVGRASNQPQHFGDGTRLSIL.

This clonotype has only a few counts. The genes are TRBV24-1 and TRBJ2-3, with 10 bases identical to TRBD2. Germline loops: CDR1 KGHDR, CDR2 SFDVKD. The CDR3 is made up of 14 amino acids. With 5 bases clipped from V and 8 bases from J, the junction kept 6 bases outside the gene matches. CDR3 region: CATSASSGGPTQYF. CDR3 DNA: TGTGCCACCAGTGCCTCTAGCGGGGGCCCTACGCAGTATTTT.

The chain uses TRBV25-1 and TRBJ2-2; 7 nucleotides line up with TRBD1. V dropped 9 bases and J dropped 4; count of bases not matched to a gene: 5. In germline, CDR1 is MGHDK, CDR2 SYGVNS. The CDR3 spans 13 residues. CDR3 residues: CARNRGITGELFF. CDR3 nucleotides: TGTGCCAGAAACAGGGGTATCACCGGGGAGCTGTTTTTT. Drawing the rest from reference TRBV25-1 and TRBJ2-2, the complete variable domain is EADIYQTPRYLVIGTGKKITLECSQTMGHDKMYWYQQDPGMELHLIHYSYGVNSTEKGDLSSESTVSRIRTEHFPLTLESARPSHTSQYLCARNRGITGELFFGEGSRLTVL.

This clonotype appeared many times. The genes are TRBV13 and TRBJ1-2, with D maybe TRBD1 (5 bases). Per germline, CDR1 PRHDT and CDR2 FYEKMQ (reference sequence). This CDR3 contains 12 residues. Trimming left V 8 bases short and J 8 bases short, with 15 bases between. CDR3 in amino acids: CASLGPQGGYTF. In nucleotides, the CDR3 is TGTGCCAGCCTAGGACCTCAGGGCGGCTACACCTTC.

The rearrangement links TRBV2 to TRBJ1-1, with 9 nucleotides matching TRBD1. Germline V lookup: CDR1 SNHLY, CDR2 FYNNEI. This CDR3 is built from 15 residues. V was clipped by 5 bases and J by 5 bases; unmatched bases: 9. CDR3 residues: CASSYLGTGRTEAFF. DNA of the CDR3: TGTGCCAGCAGTTACTTGGGGACAGGGAGGACTGAAGCTTTCTTT.

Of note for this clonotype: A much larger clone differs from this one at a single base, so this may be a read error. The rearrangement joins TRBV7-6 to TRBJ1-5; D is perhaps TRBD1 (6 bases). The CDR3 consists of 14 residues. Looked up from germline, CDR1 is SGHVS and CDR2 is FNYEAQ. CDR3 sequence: CAGSLAGDNQPQHF. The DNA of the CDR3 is TGTGCCGGCAGCTTAGCAGGGGACAATCAGCCCCAGCATTTT. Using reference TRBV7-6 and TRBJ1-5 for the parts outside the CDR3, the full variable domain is GAGVSQSPRYKVTKRGQDVALRCDPISGHVSLYWYRQALGQGPEFLTYFNYEAQQDKSGLPNDRFSAERPEGSISTLTIQRTEQRDSAMYRCAGSLAGDNQPQHFGDGTRLSIL.

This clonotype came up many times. The CDR3 here is CSVGLDSNTGELFF. CDR3 coding DNA: TGCAGCGTGGGATTGGACTCGAACACCGGGGAGCTGTTTTTT. V and J are TRBV29-1 and TRBJ2-2; a weak D match, TRBD2 (5 bases). Trimming stripped 6 bases from V and 0 bases from J, with 11 bases between. The CDR3 spans 14 residues. Germline lookup yields CDR1 SQVTM and CDR2 ANQGSEA.

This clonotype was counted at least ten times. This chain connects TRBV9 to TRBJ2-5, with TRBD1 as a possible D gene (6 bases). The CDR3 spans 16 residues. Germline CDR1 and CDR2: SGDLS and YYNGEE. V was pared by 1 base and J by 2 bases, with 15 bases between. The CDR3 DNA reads TGTGCCAGCAGCGTATCTTCCTCAGGGGTTCAAGAGACCCAGTACTTC. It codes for CASSVSSSGVQETQYF.

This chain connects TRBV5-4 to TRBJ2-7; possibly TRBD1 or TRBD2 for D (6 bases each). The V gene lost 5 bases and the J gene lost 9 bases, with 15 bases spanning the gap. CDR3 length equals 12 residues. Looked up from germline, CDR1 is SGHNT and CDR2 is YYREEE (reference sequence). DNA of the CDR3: TGTGCCAGCAGTAATTGGGGGGCAGGGCAGTACTTC. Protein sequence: CASSNWGAGQYF.

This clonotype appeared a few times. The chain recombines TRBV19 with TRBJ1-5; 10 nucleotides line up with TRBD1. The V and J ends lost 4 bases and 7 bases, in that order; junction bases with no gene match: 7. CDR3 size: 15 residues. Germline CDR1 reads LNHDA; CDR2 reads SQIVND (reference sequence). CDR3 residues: CASSTDRGLGQPQHF. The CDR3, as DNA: TGTGCCAGTAGTACCGACAGGGGGCTGGGGCAGCCCCAGCATTTT.

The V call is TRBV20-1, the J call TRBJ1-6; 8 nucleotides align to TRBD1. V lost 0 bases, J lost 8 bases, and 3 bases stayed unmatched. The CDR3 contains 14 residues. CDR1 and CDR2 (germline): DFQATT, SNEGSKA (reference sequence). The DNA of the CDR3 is TGCAGTGCTAGAGAACAGGGGGAGTATTCACCCCTCCACTTT. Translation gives CSAREQGEYSPLHF.

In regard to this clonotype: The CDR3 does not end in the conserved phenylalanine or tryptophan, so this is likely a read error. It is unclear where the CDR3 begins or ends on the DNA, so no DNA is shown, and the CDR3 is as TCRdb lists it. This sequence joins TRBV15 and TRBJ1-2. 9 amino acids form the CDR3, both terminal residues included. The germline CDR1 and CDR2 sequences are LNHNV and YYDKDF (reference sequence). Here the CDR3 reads CATSRDRAS.

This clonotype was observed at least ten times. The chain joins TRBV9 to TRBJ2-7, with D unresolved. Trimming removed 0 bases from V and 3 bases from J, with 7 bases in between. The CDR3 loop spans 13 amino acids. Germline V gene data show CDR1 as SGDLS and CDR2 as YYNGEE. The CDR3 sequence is CASSVVPSYEQYF. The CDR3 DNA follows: TGTGCCAGCAGCGTAGTCCCCAGCTACGAGCAGTACTTC.

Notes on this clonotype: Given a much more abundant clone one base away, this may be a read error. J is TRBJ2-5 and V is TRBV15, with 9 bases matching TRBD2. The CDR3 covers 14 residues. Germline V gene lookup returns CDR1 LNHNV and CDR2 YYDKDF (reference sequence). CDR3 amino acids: CATGRRGGSETQYF. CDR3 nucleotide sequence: TGTGCCACCGGCAGGCGGGGGGGCTCAGAGACCCAGTACTTC. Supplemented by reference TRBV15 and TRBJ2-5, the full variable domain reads DAMVIQNPRYQVTQFGKPVTLSCSQTLNHNVMYWYQQKSSQAPKLLFHYYDKDFNNEADTPDNFQSRRPNTSFCFLDIRSPGLGDTAMYLCATGRRGGSETQYFGPGTRLLVL.

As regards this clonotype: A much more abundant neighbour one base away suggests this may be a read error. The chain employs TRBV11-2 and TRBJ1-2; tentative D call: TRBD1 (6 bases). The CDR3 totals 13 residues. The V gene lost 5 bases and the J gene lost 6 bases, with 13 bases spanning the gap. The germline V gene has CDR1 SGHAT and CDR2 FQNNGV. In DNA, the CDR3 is TGTGCCAGCAGCCAGAGTGGGGGCCATGGCTACACCTTC. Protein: CASSQSGGHGYTF.

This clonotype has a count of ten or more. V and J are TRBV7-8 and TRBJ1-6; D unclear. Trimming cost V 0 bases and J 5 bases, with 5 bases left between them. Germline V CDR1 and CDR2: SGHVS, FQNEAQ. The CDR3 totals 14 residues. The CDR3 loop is CASSLAPNNSPLHF. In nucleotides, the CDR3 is TGTGCCAGCAGCTTAGCGCCGAATAATTCACCCCTCCACTTT.

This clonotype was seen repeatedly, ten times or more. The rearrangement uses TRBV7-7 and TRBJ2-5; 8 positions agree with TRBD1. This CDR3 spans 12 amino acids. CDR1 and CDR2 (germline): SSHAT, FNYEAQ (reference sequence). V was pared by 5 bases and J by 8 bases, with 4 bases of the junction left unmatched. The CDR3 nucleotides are TGTGCCAGCAGCATAGGGACAGGCACCCAGTACTTC. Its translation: CASSIGTGTQYF.

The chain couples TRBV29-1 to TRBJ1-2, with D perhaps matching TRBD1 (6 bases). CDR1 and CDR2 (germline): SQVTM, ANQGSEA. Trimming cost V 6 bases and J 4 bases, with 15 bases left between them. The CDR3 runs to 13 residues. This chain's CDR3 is CSVVGGLGYGYTF. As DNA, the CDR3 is TGCAGCGTGGTGGGGGGCCTAGGCTATGGCTACACCTTC.

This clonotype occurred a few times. CDR3 bases: TGTGCCAGCAGTTTGGCCGTGTGGAATTCACCCCTCCACTTT. It codes for CASSLAVWNSPLHF. This chain joins TRBV12-3 or TRBV12-4 and TRBJ1-6; D is uncertain. The CDR3 is 14 amino acids. V was trimmed by 3 bases and J by 7 bases, leaving 10 bases between them.

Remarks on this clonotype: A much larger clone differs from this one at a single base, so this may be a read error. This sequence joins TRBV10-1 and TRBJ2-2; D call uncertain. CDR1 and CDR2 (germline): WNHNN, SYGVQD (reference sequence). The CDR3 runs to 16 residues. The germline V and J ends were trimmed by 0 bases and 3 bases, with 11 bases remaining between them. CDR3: CASSESGQRYTGELFF. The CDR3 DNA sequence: TGCGCCAGCAGTGAGTCCGGGCAGAGATACACCGGGGAGCTGTTTTTT.

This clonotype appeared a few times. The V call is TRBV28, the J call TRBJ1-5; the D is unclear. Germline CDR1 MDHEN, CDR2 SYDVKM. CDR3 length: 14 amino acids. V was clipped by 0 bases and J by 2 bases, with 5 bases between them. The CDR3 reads CASSLWTGNQPQHF. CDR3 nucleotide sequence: TGTGCCAGCAGTTTATGGACGGGCAATCAGCCCCAGCATTTT.

The CDR3 here is CASSLGPGSTDTQYF. The DNA of the CDR3 is TGTGCCAGCAGCTTAGGCCCAGGAAGCACAGATACGCAGTATTTT. The rearrangement joins TRBV7-2 to TRBJ2-3; D is unresolved. V was trimmed by 1 base and J by 0 bases, leaving 8 bases between them. The CDR3 has 15 amino acids. Germline CDR1 reads SGHTA; CDR2 reads FQGNSA. The full variable domain, in which reference TRBV7-2 and TRBJ2-3 provide the parts outside the CDR3, is GAGVSQSPSNKVTEKGKDVELRCDPISGHTALYWYRQSLGQGLEFLIYFQGNSAPDKSGLPSDRFSAERTGGSVSTLTIQRTQQEDSAVYLCASSLGPGSTDTQYFGPGTRLTVL.

This CDR3 reads CASSVQGIKSGANVLTF. In DNA form, the CDR3 reads TGTGCCAGCAGCGTTCAGGGTATTAAGTCTGGGGCCAACGTCCTGACTTTC. This chain joins TRBV7-9 and TRBJ2-6; weak D call: TRBD1 (5 bases). The V end lost 5 bases, the J end lost 1 base, and 15 bases lay between the germline ends. Germline assignment: CDR1 SEHNR and CDR2 FQNEAQ (reference sequence). The CDR3 consists of 17 residues.

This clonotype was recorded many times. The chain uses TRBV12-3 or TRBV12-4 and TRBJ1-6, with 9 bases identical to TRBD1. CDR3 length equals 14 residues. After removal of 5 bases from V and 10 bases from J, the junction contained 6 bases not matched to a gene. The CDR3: CASSPETGGSPLHF. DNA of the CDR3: TGTGCCAGCAGTCCAGAGACAGGGGGATCACCCCTCCACTTT.